One sample yielded the 12 T cell receptor beta chains listed below, sequenced in a study of T cell changes during pregnancy in multiple sclerosis. Sequencing used immunoSEQ multiplex PCR; TCRdb keeps in-frame clones, though not all of them. The top ten clones hold 3.5% of a sample with 70,000 to 90,000 clones, 91% of them seen once. The material sequenced was PBMCs, taken in the first trimester of pregnancy. The receptors stem from a female donor in good health, serving as a control in a pregnancy study. Some clones in this sample may be carry-over from other donors' samples.

This chain links TRBV19 with TRBJ2-7; 7 bases are a match to TRBD2. The CDR3 covers 14 residues. Germline CDR1 reads LNHDA; CDR2 reads SQIVND (reference sequence). V was pared by 3 bases and J by 4 bases, with 6 bases of the junction left unmatched. CDR3 nucleotides: TGTGCCAGTAGTATTGGGGGAGGGGTGTACGAGCAGTACTTC. Amino acids: CASSIGGGVYEQYF.

The V gene is TRBV20-1, the J gene TRBJ1-1; no clear D. Germline V CDR1 and CDR2: DFQATT, SNEGSKA (reference sequence). V was shortened by 8 bases and J by 4 bases, with 11 bases between the two germline ends. The CDR3 is 11 residues long. Here the CDR3 reads CSSPTGTEAFF. In DNA form, the CDR3 reads TGCAGTTCGCCGACGGGCACTGAAGCTTTCTTT.

A note on this clone: An end of the junction differs from the germline gene, which may be a read error. J is TRBJ2-2 and V is TRBV7-7, with TRBD1 as a possible D gene (6 bases). CDR3 size: 15 residues. Per germline, CDR1 SSHAT and CDR2 FNYEAQ (reference sequence). DNA of the CDR3: TGTGCTAGCAGCGACGACAGGCCGAACACCGGGGAGCTGTTTTTT. Its protein product is CASSDDRPNTGELFF.

The rearrangement uses TRBV19 and TRBJ2-3; the match to TRBD1 covers 10 bases. The CDR3 sequence is 16 residues long. Germline CDR1 LNHDA, CDR2 SQIVND (reference sequence). Germline trimming cut 5 bases from V and 4 bases from J; bases unmatched to any gene: 9. CDR3 residues: CASSETGTGEADTQYF. CDR3 sequence (DNA): TGTGCCAGTAGTGAAACCGGGACAGGGGAGGCAGATACGCAGTATTTT.

For the CDR3, the DNA is TGTGCCAGCAGTTTATCCAATGGCGGGCAGTACTTC. Protein sequence: CASSLSNGGQYF. The rearrangement uses TRBV28 and TRBJ2-7; no definite D call. Trimming cost V 1 base and J 9 bases, with 10 bases left between them. The length of the CDR3 is 12 residues. Germline values: CDR1 MDHEN, CDR2 SYDVKM.

The chain uses TRBV27 and TRBJ2-7; 8 bases fit TRBD1. Trimming removed 6 bases from V and 7 bases from J; junction bases left unmatched: 14. The germline V gene encodes CDR1 MNHEY and CDR2 SMNVEV (reference sequence). The CDR3 consists of 15 residues. CDR3 amino acids: CASSQRVQGAGEQYF. CDR3 sequence (DNA): TGTGCCAGCAGCCAACGGGTGCAGGGGGCCGGGGAGCAGTACTTC.

The chain has TRBV28 and TRBJ2-1, with D tentatively TRBD2 (5 bases). The CDR3 has 16 residues. Trimming left V 7 bases short and J 0 bases short, with 16 bases between. Germline CDR1 is MDHEN and CDR2 is SYDVKM. For the CDR3, the DNA is TGTGCCAGCAACCCCAAGCGGCTGAGCTCCTACAATGAGCAGTTCTTC. Its translation: CASNPKRLSSYNEQFF.

The CDR3 loop is CASSETTGGSGNTIYF. The CDR3 nucleotides read TGCGCCAGCAGCGAAACGACAGGGGGCAGTGGAAACACCATATATTTT. The chain carries TRBV5-1 and TRBJ1-3, with 10 bases fitting TRBD1. Germline V lookup: CDR1 SGHRS, CDR2 YFSETQ. The CDR3 is made up of 16 amino acids. After removal of 4 bases from V and 3 bases from J, the junction contained 7 bases not matched to a gene.

The chain uses TRBV4-3 and TRBJ2-2; 7 nucleotides match TRBD1. Germline V gives CDR1 LGHNA, CDR2 YSLEER. The CDR3 covers 14 residues. V shed 4 bases, J shed 8 bases, and the junction held 7 bases outside the gene matches. The CDR3 region has the DNA TGCGCCAGCAGCCCCGGGACAGCAGCTGGGGAGCTGTTTTTT. Translated, it gives CASSPGTAAGELFF.

This clone was detected once. The chain couples TRBV6-4 to TRBJ2-7; D is undetermined. The V end was cut by 4 bases, the J end by 6 bases, with 13 bases between. The CDR3 totals 13 residues. Germline CDR1 reads MRHNA; CDR2 reads SNTAGT. The CDR3 sequence is CASSVGTTTEQYF. CDR3 nucleotides: TGTGCCAGCAGTGTTGGTACTACCACCGAGCAGTACTTC.

V is TRBV15 and J is TRBJ2-1; D remains ambiguous. Germline CDR1 is LNHNV and CDR2 is YYDKDF (reference sequence). The V gene lost 0 bases and the J gene lost 7 bases, with 7 bases spanning the gap. This CDR3 comprises 13 residues. The CDR3 loop reads CATSREFLNEQFF. The CDR3 nucleotides are TGTGCCACCAGCAGAGAGTTCTTAAATGAGCAGTTCTTC.

V usage is TRBV11-2 and J usage is TRBJ1-3, with D possibly matching TRBD1 (5 bases). CDR3 length: 16 amino acids. Germline lookup yields CDR1 SGHAT and CDR2 FQNNGV. Trimming cost V 1 base and J 0 bases, with 10 bases left between them. The CDR3 coding sequence is TGTGCCAGCAGCTTAGCGGGGGGACGCTCTGGAAACACCATATATTTT. The encoded protein is CASSLAGGRSGNTIYF. Variable domain in full (rest from reference TRBV11-2 and TRBJ1-3): EAGVAQSPRYKIIEKRQSVAFWCNPISGHATLYWYQQILGQGPKLLIQFQNNGVVDDSQLPKDRFSAERLKGVDSTLKIQPAKLEDSAVYLCASSLAGGRSGNTIYFGEGSWLTVV.